These T cell receptor beta chains were read from a single sample in a study of identical twins. TCRdb processed the 5' RACE reads anew with MiXCR; each CDR3 protein has one entry. The table records around 250,000 distinct CDR3 sequences, about 8% of them present only once. The data also belong to a second study, concerning yellow fever vaccine responses in identical twins.

Material for sequencing was CD8+ T cells sorted from blood. The receptors were gathered from a woman aged 18 to 35 in good health. Both conserved end residues are part of each CDR3. The order of the fields is clone size, CDR3 length, J gene, V gene, D gene, CDR3 protein, CDR3 DNA. A D gene is named only where the DNA matches it firmly. Part of the rows lack a size; the others show once, few, many or a class for expanded clones.

clone_size: many
cdr3_length: 17
j_call: TRBJ2-1
v_call: TRBV5-1
d_call: .
cdr3_aa: CASSLDGALSSYNEQFF
cdr3_nt: TGCGCCAGCAGCTTGGATGGGGCGTTAAGCTCCTACAATGAGCAGTTCTTC

clone_size: many
cdr3_length: 14
j_call: TRBJ2-5
v_call: TRBV15
d_call: .
cdr3_aa: CATSRDEGEETQYF
cdr3_nt: TGTGCCACCAGCAGAGATGAAGGGGAAGAGACCCAGTACTTC

clone_size: few
cdr3_length: 12
j_call: TRBJ1-2
v_call: TRBV29-1
d_call: .
cdr3_aa: CSVEQLEGGYTF
cdr3_nt: TGCAGCGTTGAACAGCTAGAGGGTGGCTACACCTTC

clone_size: few
cdr3_length: 17
j_call: TRBJ2-3
v_call: TRBV29-1
d_call: TRBD2
cdr3_aa: CSVEATGGRNIEDTQYF
cdr3_nt: TGCAGCGTTGAAGCGACGGGAGGTAGGAATATAGAAGATACGCAGTATTTT

clone_size: many
cdr3_length: 12
j_call: TRBJ2-1
v_call: TRBV12-3/TRBV12-4
d_call: TRBD1
cdr3_aa: CASVRGYNEQFF
cdr3_nt: TGTGCCAGCGTCAGGGGGTACAATGAGCAGTTCTTC

clone_size: few
cdr3_length: 16
j_call: TRBJ2-2
v_call: TRBV7-9
d_call: .
cdr3_aa: CASSPLVAANTGELFF
cdr3_nt: TGTGCCAGCAGCCCCTTAGTGGCAGCCAACACCGGGGAGCTGTTTTTT

clone_size: .
cdr3_length: 12
j_call: TRBJ2-1
v_call: TRBV7-9
d_call: .
cdr3_aa: CASSLGTNEQFF
cdr3_nt: TGTGCCAGCAGCTTAGGCACCAATGAGCAGTTCTTC

clone_size: many
cdr3_length: 12
j_call: TRBJ2-2
v_call: TRBV9
d_call: .
cdr3_aa: CASSVGVGELFF
cdr3_nt: TGTGCCAGCAGCGTGGGAGTGGGGGAGCTGTTTTTT

clone_size: many
cdr3_length: 13
j_call: TRBJ2-4
v_call: TRBV29-1
d_call: .
cdr3_aa: CSVETGTKNIQYF
cdr3_nt: TGCAGCGTTGAGACGGGAACCAAAAACATTCAGTACTTC

clone_size: many
cdr3_length: 14
j_call: TRBJ2-7
v_call: TRBV12-3/TRBV12-4
d_call: TRBD2
cdr3_aa: CASTETSGSYEQYF
cdr3_nt: TGTGCCAGCACCGAGACTAGCGGCTCCTACGAGCAGTACTTC

clone_size: many
cdr3_length: 12
j_call: TRBJ2-3
v_call: TRBV7-8
d_call: .
cdr3_aa: CASSQVADTQYF
cdr3_nt: TGTGCCAGCAGCCAGGTAGCAGATACGCAGTATTTT

clone_size: .
cdr3_length: 15
j_call: TRBJ2-3
v_call: TRBV4-3
d_call: TRBD1
cdr3_aa: CASSQVTGSTDTQYF
cdr3_nt: TGCGCCAGCAGCCAAGTGACAGGGAGCACAGATACGCAGTATTTT

clone_size: .
cdr3_length: 14
j_call: TRBJ2-1
v_call: TRBV7-8
d_call: .
cdr3_aa: CASNHGISYNEQFF
cdr3_nt: TGTGCCAGCAACCACGGGATCAGCTACAATGAGCAGTTCTTC

clone_size: few
cdr3_length: 14
j_call: TRBJ2-3
v_call: TRBV2
d_call: TRBD2
cdr3_aa: CAGTGTSGTDTQYF
cdr3_nt: TGTGCCGGAACCGGGACTAGCGGCACAGATACGCAGTATTTT

clone_size: many
cdr3_length: 14
j_call: TRBJ2-1
v_call: TRBV5-5
d_call: TRBD1
cdr3_aa: CASSLYTGVDEQFF
cdr3_nt: TGTGCCAGCAGCTTGTACACAGGGGTTGACGAGCAGTTCTTC

clone_size: few
cdr3_length: 16
j_call: TRBJ2-7
v_call: TRBV20-1
d_call: TRBD1
cdr3_aa: CSARPSRDRGQYEQYF
cdr3_nt: TGCAGTGCTAGACCGAGCCGGGACAGGGGGCAGTACGAGCAGTACTTC

clone_size: few
cdr3_length: 17
j_call: TRBJ2-3
v_call: TRBV11-2
d_call: .
cdr3_aa: CASSLVLAGASTDTQYF
cdr3_nt: TGTGCCAGCAGCTTAGTTCTGGCGGGGGCTAGCACAGATACGCAGTATTTT

clone_size: few
cdr3_length: 15
j_call: TRBJ1-1
v_call: TRBV7-9
d_call: .
cdr3_aa: CASSSGQIPGTEAFF
cdr3_nt: TGTGCCAGCAGCTCCGGGCAGATCCCGGGCACTGAAGCTTTCTTT

clone_size: .
cdr3_length: 15
j_call: TRBJ2-7
v_call: TRBV7-2
d_call: .
cdr3_aa: CASSQHLDSSYEQYF
cdr3_nt: TGTGCCAGCAGCCAGCATCTGGACAGTTCCTACGAGCAGTACTTC

clone_size: many
cdr3_length: 18
j_call: TRBJ2-7
v_call: TRBV15
d_call: TRBD2
cdr3_aa: CATSREGTSGPSSYEQYF
cdr3_nt: TGTGCCACCAGCAGAGAGGGGACTAGCGGGCCTAGCTCCTACGAGCAGTACTTC

clone_size: .
cdr3_length: 15
j_call: TRBJ2-7
v_call: TRBV27
d_call: .
cdr3_aa: CASSPRLTKSYEQYF
cdr3_nt: TGTGCCAGCAGTCCACGACTGACCAAATCCTACGAGCAGTACTTC

clone_size: few
cdr3_length: 17
j_call: TRBJ2-4
v_call: TRBV4-3
d_call: TRBD1
cdr3_aa: CASSHIEGGLAKNIQYF
cdr3_nt: TGCGCCAGCAGCCACATAGAAGGGGGCCTAGCCAAAAACATTCAGTACTTC

clone_size: few
cdr3_length: 12
j_call: TRBJ2-7
v_call: TRBV27
d_call: .
cdr3_aa: CASFSVSYEQYF
cdr3_nt: TGTGCCAGCTTTAGCGTCTCCTACGAGCAGTACTTC

clone_size: .
cdr3_length: 14
j_call: TRBJ2-3
v_call: TRBV11-2
d_call: .
cdr3_aa: CASSLVRSTDTQYF
cdr3_nt: TGTGCCAGCAGCTTAGTAAGAAGCACAGATACGCAGTATTTT

clone_size: few
cdr3_length: 14
j_call: TRBJ2-5
v_call: TRBV7-9
d_call: .
cdr3_aa: CASSSRGTAETQYF
cdr3_nt: TGTGCCAGCAGCTCACGAGGGACGGCAGAGACCCAGTACTTC

clone_size: few
cdr3_length: 15
j_call: TRBJ2-7
v_call: TRBV20-1
d_call: TRBD2
cdr3_aa: CSARDLASGKYEQYF
cdr3_nt: TGCAGTGCTAGAGATCTTGCTAGCGGTAAATACGAGCAGTACTTC

clone_size: .
cdr3_length: 13
j_call: TRBJ2-7
v_call: TRBV30
d_call: .
cdr3_aa: CAWSVHSGNEQYF
cdr3_nt: TGTGCCTGGAGTGTACATTCTGGGAACGAGCAGTACTTC

clone_size: many
cdr3_length: 14
j_call: TRBJ2-5
v_call: TRBV12-3/TRBV12-4
d_call: TRBD1
cdr3_aa: CASSGQGVQETQYF
cdr3_nt: TGTGCCAGCAGTGGGCAGGGGGTCCAAGAGACCCAGTACTTC

clone_size: many
cdr3_length: 15
j_call: TRBJ2-2
v_call: TRBV4-3
d_call: .
cdr3_aa: CASSQVGRGTGELFF
cdr3_nt: TGCGCCAGCAGCCAAGTAGGCCGGGGAACCGGGGAGCTGTTTTTT

clone_size: .
cdr3_length: 14
j_call: TRBJ2-7
v_call: TRBV18
d_call: TRBD1
cdr3_aa: CASSPARGPIEQYF
cdr3_nt: TGTGCCAGCTCACCAGCCAGGGGGCCCATCGAGCAGTACTTC

clone_size: many
cdr3_length: 14
j_call: TRBJ2-3
v_call: TRBV12-3/TRBV12-4
d_call: .
cdr3_aa: CASKALQNTDTQYF
cdr3_nt: TGTGCCAGCAAAGCCCTACAGAACACAGATACGCAGTATTTT

clone_size: few
cdr3_length: 13
j_call: TRBJ1-4
v_call: TRBV19
d_call: .
cdr3_aa: CASTGTSYEKLFF
cdr3_nt: TGTGCCAGTACCGGGACATCCTACGAAAAACTGTTTTTT

clone_size: .
cdr3_length: 12
j_call: TRBJ2-5
v_call: TRBV29-1
d_call: .
cdr3_aa: CSVARRDFFPYF
cdr3_nt: TGCAGCGTTGCCCGCCGGGACTTTTTCCCGTACTTC

clone_size: few
cdr3_length: 12
j_call: TRBJ2-7
v_call: TRBV2
d_call: TRBD1
cdr3_aa: CASRDRGDEQYF
cdr3_nt: TGTGCCAGCCGGGACAGGGGCGACGAGCAGTACTTC

clone_size: .
cdr3_length: 16
j_call: TRBJ2-7
v_call: TRBV7-9
d_call: TRBD2
cdr3_aa: CASSLAAGGLAFEQYF
cdr3_nt: TGTGCCAGCAGCTTAGCGGCTGGGGGACTAGCCTTCGAGCAGTACTTC

clone_size: .
cdr3_length: 17
j_call: TRBJ2-1
v_call: TRBV27
d_call: .
cdr3_aa: CASSPDGTVSSYNEQFF
cdr3_nt: TGTGCCAGCAGTCCGGACGGGACGGTGAGCTCCTACAATGAGCAGTTCTTC

clone_size: .
cdr3_length: 16
j_call: TRBJ2-3
v_call: TRBV11-2
d_call: TRBD1
cdr3_aa: CASSSPTGGYTDTQYF
cdr3_nt: TGTGCCAGCAGCTCGCCGACAGGGGGATACACAGATACGCAGTATTTT

clone_size: many
cdr3_length: 13
j_call: TRBJ2-7
v_call: TRBV25-1
d_call: .
cdr3_aa: CASSKGKGNEQYF
cdr3_nt: TGTGCCAGCAGTAAGGGGAAGGGGAACGAGCAGTACTTC

clone_size: few
cdr3_length: 11
j_call: TRBJ1-2
v_call: TRBV7-9
d_call: TRBD1
cdr3_aa: CASEGADGYTF
cdr3_nt: TGTGCCAGCGAGGGGGCAGATGGCTACACCTTC

clone_size: .
cdr3_length: 18
j_call: TRBJ2-3
v_call: TRBV4-3
d_call: TRBD1
cdr3_aa: CASSQDLFTGTATDTQYF
cdr3_nt: TGCGCCAGCAGCCAAGATCTTTTTACCGGGACAGCCACAGATACGCAGTATTTT

clone_size: few
cdr3_length: 15
j_call: TRBJ2-6
v_call: TRBV7-9
d_call: .
cdr3_aa: CASSLVGAGANVLTF
cdr3_nt: TGTGCCAGCAGCTTAGTAGGGGCTGGGGCCAACGTCCTGACTTTC

clone_size: few
cdr3_length: 15
j_call: TRBJ2-1
v_call: TRBV6-2/TRBV6-3
d_call: TRBD2
cdr3_aa: CASIGLAGGRVEQFF
cdr3_nt: TGTGCCAGCATTGGACTAGCGGGGGGGCGGGTTGAGCAGTTCTTC

clone_size: few
cdr3_length: 16
j_call: TRBJ2-1
v_call: TRBV4-3
d_call: .
cdr3_aa: CASSQEGGGSYNEQFF
cdr3_nt: TGCGCCAGCAGCCAAGAGGGAGGGGGCTCCTACAATGAGCAGTTCTTC

clone_size: many
cdr3_length: 14
j_call: TRBJ2-7
v_call: TRBV7-9
d_call: TRBD2
cdr3_aa: CASSGEGLAGKKYF
cdr3_nt: TGTGCCAGCAGCGGTGAGGGACTAGCGGGTAAGAAGTACTTC

clone_size: few
cdr3_length: 12
j_call: TRBJ2-5
v_call: TRBV11-2
d_call: .
cdr3_aa: CASSRTVETQYF
cdr3_nt: TGTGCCAGCAGTCGGACGGTGGAGACCCAGTACTTC

clone_size: .
cdr3_length: 13
j_call: TRBJ2-5
v_call: TRBV29-1
d_call: .
cdr3_aa: CSVRLVGQETQYF
cdr3_nt: TGCAGCGTTCGACTAGTGGGCCAAGAGACCCAGTACTTC

clone_size: .
cdr3_length: 15
j_call: TRBJ2-1
v_call: TRBV7-8
d_call: .
cdr3_aa: CASAYDLSSYNEQFF
cdr3_nt: TGTGCCAGCGCTTATGATTTGAGCTCCTACAATGAGCAGTTCTTC

clone_size: many
cdr3_length: 13
j_call: TRBJ1-5
v_call: TRBV19
d_call: .
cdr3_aa: CATSPRENQPQHF
cdr3_nt: TGTGCCACATCCCCCCGTGAAAATCAGCCCCAGCATTTT

clone_size: many
cdr3_length: 19
j_call: TRBJ2-1
v_call: TRBV11-2
d_call: TRBD2
cdr3_aa: CASSLDGSGRAHSYNEQFF
cdr3_nt: TGTGCCAGCAGCTTAGACGGTAGCGGGAGGGCGCACTCCTACAATGAGCAGTTCTTC

clone_size: few
cdr3_length: 17
j_call: TRBJ2-1
v_call: TRBV4-1
d_call: .
cdr3_aa: CASSQDISTTGYNEQFF
cdr3_nt: TGCGCCAGCAGCCAAGATATAAGTACGACTGGTTACAATGAGCAGTTCTTC

clone_size: few
cdr3_length: 13
j_call: TRBJ2-1
v_call: TRBV27
d_call: TRBD2
cdr3_aa: CASSLGGAGWQFF
cdr3_nt: TGTGCCAGCAGTTTGGGCGGAGCGGGATGGCAGTTCTTC

clone_size: .
cdr3_length: 14
j_call: TRBJ2-7
v_call: TRBV7-2
d_call: .
cdr3_aa: CASTADTLTYEQYF
cdr3_nt: TGTGCCAGCACCGCCGACACCCTTACCTACGAGCAGTACTTC

clone_size: few
cdr3_length: 19
j_call: TRBJ2-3
v_call: TRBV6-1
d_call: TRBD2
cdr3_aa: CASSFLGTSGRAGTDTQYF
cdr3_nt: TGTGCCAGCTCGTTTTTGGGGACTAGCGGGAGGGCCGGCACAGATACGCAGTATTTT